One sample yielded the 25 T cell receptor beta chains listed below, sequenced in a study of untreated major depressive disorder. Sequencing used immunoSEQ multiplex PCR; TCRdb keeps in-frame clones, though not all of them. The sample carries tens of thousands of clones, approximately 95% recorded once. Sequencing was carried out using CD4+ T cells from PBMCs. The receptors originated from a man younger than 45 in good health.

The V and J genes are TRBV11-3 and TRBJ1-1, with D possibly being TRBD1 (5 bases). V lost 1 base to trimming and J lost 11 bases, with 23 bases between them. The CDR3 extends over 16 amino acids. Germline CDR1 and CDR2: SGHNT and YENEEA. In DNA, the CDR3 is TGTGCCAGCAGCTTAGGCCGGGGGAAGGGGTCGGAATCGGCTTTCTTT. It yields the protein CASSLGRGKGSESAFF.

This clone was observed a single time. The genes are TRBV5-1 and TRBJ2-3, with 7 nucleotides matching TRBD2. Germline assignment: CDR1 SGHRS and CDR2 YFSETQ. The trim removed 0 bases at V and 4 bases at J, leaving 2 bases unmatched. This CDR3 has 14 amino acids. The CDR3 protein is CASSLGAGADTQYF. CDR3 DNA sequence: TGCGCCAGCAGCTTGGGGGCGGGAGCAGATACGCAGTATTTT.

This sequence joins TRBV11-2 and TRBJ1-1; D gene unclear. This CDR3 spans 14 amino acids. With 2 bases removed from V and 2 bases from J, the gap between germline ends came to 9 bases. Germline assignment: CDR1 SGHAT and CDR2 FQNNGV. The DNA of the CDR3 is TGTGCCAGCAGCTTACCCCAGCAAAACACTGAAGCTTTCTTT. It specifies CASSLPQQNTEAFF. The complete variable domain, with remaining parts taken from reference TRBV11-2 and TRBJ1-1, reads EAGVAQSPRYKIIEKRQSVAFWCNPISGHATLYWYQQILGQGPKLLIQFQNNGVVDDSQLPKDRFSAERLKGVDSTLKIQPAKLEDSAVYLCASSLPQQNTEAFFGQGTRLTVV.

The gene calls are TRBV30 and TRBJ2-1; a possible D gene is TRBD2 (6 bases). CDR1 and CDR2 (germline): GTSNPN, SVGIG (reference sequence). The CDR3 loop spans 12 amino acids. V gave up 2 bases and J gave up 6 bases, with 8 bases separating them. The CDR3 spells CAWSSTSNEQFF. CDR3 sequence (DNA): TGTGCCTGGAGTTCGACTAGCAATGAGCAGTTCTTC. Full variable domain (missing parts from reference TRBV30 and TRBJ2-1): SQTIHQWPATLVQPVGSPLSLECTVEGTSNPNLYWYRQAAGRGLQLLFYSVGIGQISSEVPQNLSASRPQDRQFILSSKKLLLSDSGFYLCAWSSTSNEQFFGPGTRLTVL.

The gene calls are TRBV19 and TRBJ2-7; 11 bases are a match to TRBD2. CDR3 size: 15 residues. With 5 bases clipped from V and 1 base from J, the junction kept 4 bases outside the gene matches. CDR1 and CDR2 from the germline V gene are LNHDA and SQIVND (reference sequence). The CDR3 nucleotides are TGTGCCAGTAGTCCGACTAGCGGGGATTCCTACGAGCAGTACTTC. Amino acid sequence: CASSPTSGDSYEQYF.

The chain joins TRBV25-1 to TRBJ1-2; 9 positions agree with TRBD1. V gave up 5 bases and J gave up 3 bases; unmatched junction bases: 1. The CDR3 contains 13 residues. Germline V gene lookup returns CDR1 MGHDK and CDR2 SYGVNS. CDR3 in DNA: TGTGCCAGCAGTACAGGGGGCTACTATGGCTACACCTTC. Encoded protein: CASSTGGYYGYTF.

The V gene is TRBV6-1, the J gene TRBJ2-1; 9 bases match TRBD2. This CDR3 comprises 18 residues. Germline lookup yields CDR1 MNHNS and CDR2 SASEGT. After removal of 3 bases from V and 7 bases from J, the junction contained 16 bases not matched to a gene. In DNA form, the CDR3 reads TGTGCCAGCAGTGAGAGCATGTGGGGCGGGAGGGAAAATAATGAGCAGTTCTTC. Its translation: CASSESMWGGRENNEQFF.

CDR3 coding DNA: TGTGCCAGCTCACCGACAGGGGTCGGACAGCCCCAGCATTTT. Its protein is CASSPTGVGQPQHF. V is TRBV18 and J is TRBJ1-5; 8 bases fit TRBD1. Germline loops: CDR1 KGHSH, CDR2 LQKENI. The CDR3 loop spans 14 amino acids. Trimming at V came to 3 bases and at J to 7 bases, leaving 5 bases not matched to a gene.

The chain recombines TRBV5-4 with TRBJ1-4, with 7 bases aligning to TRBD1. Trimming removed 9 bases from V and 0 bases from J; junction bases left unmatched: 8. Germline CDR1 and CDR2: SGHNT and YYREEE (reference sequence). The CDR3 extends over 15 amino acids. CDR3 sequence reads: CATRDRQSTNEKLFF. The CDR3 bases are TGTGCCACGCGGGACAGACAATCAACTAATGAAAAACTGTTTTTT.

The sample holds one count of this clone. The chain combines TRBV5-5 with TRBJ2-3; weak D call: TRBD2 (6 bases). V shed 3 bases and J shed 0 bases, with 8 bases lying between them. Germline-derived CDR1 and CDR2 are SGHKS and YYEKEE (reference sequence). The CDR3 length is 14 residues. CDR3 nucleotides: TGTGCCAGCAGCTCACTAGCTAGCACAGATACGCAGTATTTT. It encodes CASSSLASTDTQYF. The variable domain in full, with the rest retrieved from reference TRBV5-5 and TRBJ2-3, is DAGVTQSPTHLIKTRGQQVTLRCSPISGHKSVSWYQQVLGQGPQFIFQYYEKEERGRGNFPDRFSARQFPNYSSELNVNALLLGDSALYLCASSSLASTDTQYFGPGTRLTVL.

The rearrangement joins TRBV15 to TRBJ1-2; tentatively, D is TRBD1 (5 bases). The CDR3 sequence is 15 residues long. Between the trimmed V and J ends, which lost 0 bases and 6 bases, there was a span of 14 bases. The germline V gene has CDR1 LNHNV and CDR2 YYDKDF (reference sequence). The CDR3, as DNA: TGTGCCACCAGCAGAGATGGGACCGTATTTGATGGCTACACCTTC. This gives the protein CATSRDGTVFDGYTF.

The chain employs TRBV5-4 and TRBJ1-2, with D perhaps matching TRBD1 (6 bases). The germline V gene encodes CDR1 SGHNT and CDR2 YYREEE (reference sequence). Trimming left V 4 bases short and J 2 bases short, with 9 bases between. This CDR3 is 13 amino acids long. The CDR3 region is CASSPDRNYGYTF. In nucleotides, the CDR3 is TGTGCCAGCAGCCCGGACAGAAACTATGGCTACACCTTC.

V gene TRBV4-1 combines with J gene TRBJ1-1; no clear D. Trimming took 4 bases from V and 1 from J, leaving 10 bases between them. Germline V gives CDR1 MGHRA, CDR2 YSYEKL. The CDR3 is 14 amino acids. The CDR3 sequence is CASSLGYQNTEAFF. CDR3 bases: TGCGCCAGCAGCCTGGGATACCAGAACACTGAAGCTTTCTTT.

The chain combines TRBV6-5 with TRBJ2-1; D tentatively fits TRBD1 or TRBD2 (5 bases each). CDR1 MNHEY and CDR2 SVGAGI come from the germline V gene. This CDR3 has 13 residues. The ends were cut back, 8 bases at V and 7 bases at J, with 15 bases in the middle. The CDR3 bases are TGTGCCAGCCGGGGCATGGTGGTAAATGAGCAGTTCTTC. Translation: CASRGMVVNEQFF.

This chain uses TRBV5-4 with TRBJ1-3, with D possibly matching TRBD1 (5 bases). Germline V lookup: CDR1 SGHNT, CDR2 YYREEE (reference sequence). The CDR3 extends over 16 amino acids. Trimming left V 0 bases short and J 2 bases short, with 12 bases between. The CDR3 DNA is TGTGCCAGCAGCTTGGACGCCGCAGGGACTGGAAACACCATATATTTT. Translating gives CASSLDAAGTGNTIYF.

V usage is TRBV6-6 and J usage is TRBJ1-1; 12 positions agree with TRBD1. The junction had 9 bases not matched to a gene; V was cut back by 6 bases and J by 10 bases. Germline V gene sequence: CDR1 MNHNY, CDR2 SVGAGI (reference sequence). The CDR3 covers 14 residues. The CDR3 spells CASRASGQGAGAFF. The CDR3 DNA reads TGTGCCAGCAGAGCCTCGGGACAGGGGGCTGGAGCTTTCTTT.

The chain carries TRBV27 and TRBJ1-2; maybe TRBD1 (6 bases). The CDR3 covers 15 residues. Per the germline V gene, CDR1 is MNHEY and CDR2 is SMNVEV (reference sequence). Trimming stripped 4 bases from V and 8 bases from J, with 20 bases between. The CDR3 DNA is TGTGCCAGCAGTTCCCCGGAGACAGGCCTCCTAGGCTACACCTTC. The encoded protein is CASSSPETGLLGYTF.

This clone was counted a single time. This chain links TRBV7-2 with TRBJ2-7; no clear D. Germline V CDR1 and CDR2: SGHTA, FQGNSA. This CDR3 comprises 12 residues. V was trimmed by 3 bases and J by 3 bases, leaving 6 bases between them. In DNA, the CDR3 is TGTGCCAGCAGCTTTATAGGCTACGAGCAGTACTTC. Translating it yields CASSFIGYEQYF.

The rearrangement links TRBV2 to TRBJ1-1, with D maybe TRBD1 (5 bases). CDR1 SNHLY and CDR2 FYNNEI come from the germline V gene. V lost 7 bases, J lost 0 bases, and 9 bases lay in between. The length of the CDR3 is 13 residues. CDR3 DNA: TGTGCCAGCAAAAAGGACATGAACACTGAAGCTTTCTTT. It codes for CASKKDMNTEAFF.

V usage is TRBV27 and J usage is TRBJ2-3; D may be TRBD1 (6 bases). The V gene lost 1 base and the J gene lost 0 bases, with 8 bases spanning the gap. The CDR3 runs 15 residues. Germline V gives CDR1 MNHEY, CDR2 SMNVEV (reference sequence). The CDR3 sequence: CASSLWGLSTDTQYF. CDR3 nucleotides: TGTGCCAGCAGTTTATGGGGGCTTAGCACAGATACGCAGTATTTT.

The V call is TRBV4-2, the J call TRBJ1-5; tentatively, D is TRBD1 (5 bases). The V end lost 3 bases, the J end lost 6 bases, and 9 bases lay between the germline ends. This CDR3 is 13 amino acids long. Germline-derived CDR1 and CDR2 are LGHNA and YNFKEQ. For the CDR3, the DNA is TGTGCCAGCAGCCACTCAGACAGTCAGCCCCAGCATTTT. Its translation: CASSHSDSQPQHF.

The chain has TRBV5-6 and TRBJ1-2; tentative D call: TRBD1 (6 bases). The V gene lost 4 bases and the J gene lost 6 bases, with 16 bases spanning the gap. The CDR3 runs 14 residues. Germline CDR1 is SGHDT and CDR2 is YYEEEE. In DNA form, the CDR3 reads TGTGCCAGCAGCCCGACGCGGACAGCAAATGGCTACACCTTC. Translating it yields CASSPTRTANGYTF.

This chain uses TRBV7-7 with TRBJ1-4; D might be TRBD1 (5 bases). There are 19 residues in the CDR3. The V gene's germline CDR1 is SSHAT and CDR2 FNYEAQ (reference sequence). Trimming pared 1 base from V and 4 bases from J, leaving 22 bases between. CDR3 bases: TGTGCCAGCAGCTTAGAGAGGCAGGGCCGTTTCTCCATTAATGAAAAACTGTTTTTT. It is translated as CASSLERQGRFSINEKLFF.

J is TRBJ2-1 and V is TRBV12-5; perhaps TRBD2 as D (6 bases). The germline gives CDR1 LGHNT, CDR2 FRNRAP. This CDR3 comprises 16 residues. Trimming shortened V by 6 bases and J by 0 bases, and 15 bases separated the two germline ends. CDR3 residues: CASGGSSGHSYNEQFF. CDR3 nucleotides: TGTGCTAGTGGGGGAAGTAGCGGCCACTCCTACAATGAGCAGTTCTTC.

This clone was found once. V gene TRBV5-1 combines with J gene TRBJ2-1; TRBD1 is a possible D gene (5 bases). CDR1 is SGHRS and CDR2 is YFSETQ in the germline V gene. The V end lost 0 bases, the J end lost 10 bases, and 20 bases lay between the germline ends. This CDR3 comprises 16 residues. CDR3 sequence: CASSLDGVQGINEQFF. The CDR3 bases are TGCGCCAGCAGCTTGGATGGGGTCCAGGGAATCAACGAGCAGTTCTTC.